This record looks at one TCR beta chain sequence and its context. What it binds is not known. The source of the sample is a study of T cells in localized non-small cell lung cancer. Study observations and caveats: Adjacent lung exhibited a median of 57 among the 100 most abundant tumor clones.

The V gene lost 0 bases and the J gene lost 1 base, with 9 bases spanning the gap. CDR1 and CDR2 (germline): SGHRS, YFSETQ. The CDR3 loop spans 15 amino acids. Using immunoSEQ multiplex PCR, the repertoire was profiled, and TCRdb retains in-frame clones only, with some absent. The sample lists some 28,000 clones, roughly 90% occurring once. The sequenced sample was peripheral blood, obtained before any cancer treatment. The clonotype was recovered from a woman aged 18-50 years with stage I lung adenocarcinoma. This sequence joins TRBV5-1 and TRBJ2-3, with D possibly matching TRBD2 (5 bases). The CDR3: CASSLGGAGTDTQYF. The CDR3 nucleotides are TGCGCCAGCAGCTTGGGAGGAGCGGGCACAGATACGCAGTATTTT. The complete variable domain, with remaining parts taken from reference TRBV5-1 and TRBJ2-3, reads KAGVTQTPRYLIKTRGQQVTLSCSPISGHRSVSWYQQTPGQGLQFLFEYFSETQRNKGNFPGRFSGRQFSNSRSEMNVSTLELGDSALYLCASSLGGAGTDTQYFGPGTRLTVL.